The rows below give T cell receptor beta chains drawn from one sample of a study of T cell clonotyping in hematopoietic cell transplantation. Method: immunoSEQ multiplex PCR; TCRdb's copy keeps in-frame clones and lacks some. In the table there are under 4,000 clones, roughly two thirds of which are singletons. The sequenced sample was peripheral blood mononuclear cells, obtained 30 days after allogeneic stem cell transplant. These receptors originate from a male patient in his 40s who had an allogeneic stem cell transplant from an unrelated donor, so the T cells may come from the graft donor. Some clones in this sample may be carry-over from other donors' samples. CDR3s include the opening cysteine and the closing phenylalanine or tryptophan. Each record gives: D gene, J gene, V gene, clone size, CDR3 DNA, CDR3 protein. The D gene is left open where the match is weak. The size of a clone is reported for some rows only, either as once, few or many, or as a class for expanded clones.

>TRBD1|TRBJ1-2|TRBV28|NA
TGTGCCAGCAGTCTCGACAGGGGGGAATGGTATGGCTACACCTTC
CASSLDRGEWYGYTF
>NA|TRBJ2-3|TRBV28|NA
TGTGCCAGCAGTCCAAGGGGGGCCCTCACAGATACGCAGTATTTT
CASSPRGALTDTQYF
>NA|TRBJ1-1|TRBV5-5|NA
TGTGCCAGCAGCTTGGAGGGGTGGAACACTGAAGCTTTCTTT
CASSLEGWNTEAFF
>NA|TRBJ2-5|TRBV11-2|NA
TGTGCCAGCCATCGGGGAACCGGGGGGACCCAGTACTTC
CASHRGTGGTQYF
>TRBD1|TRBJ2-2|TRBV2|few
TGTGCCAGCAAGGACAGGGGGGGTGACACCGGGGAGCTGTTTTTT
CASKDRGGDTGELFF
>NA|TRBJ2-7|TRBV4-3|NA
TGCGCCAGCAGCCAAGACCGGACAGCCGTCTACGAGCAGTACTTC
CASSQDRTAVYEQYF
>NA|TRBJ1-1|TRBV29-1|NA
TGCAGCGTTTTCGTAATCGAAGCTTTCTTT
CSVFVIEAFF
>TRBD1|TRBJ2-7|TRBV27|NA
TGTGCCAGCAGTCCAAGACAGGGAAAGGGATACGAGCAGTACTTC
CASSPRQGKGYEQYF
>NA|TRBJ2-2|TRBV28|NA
TGTGCCAGCAGTTGGGGAGGAACGAACACCGGGGAGCTGTTTTTT
CASSWGGTNTGELFF
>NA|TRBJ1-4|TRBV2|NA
TGTGCCAGCAGTGAATTTCGGGGGGAAAAACTGTTTTTT
CASSEFRGEKLFF
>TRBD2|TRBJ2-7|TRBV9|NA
TGTGCCAGCAGCGCGAGCGGGATTACCTACGAGCAGTACTTC
CASSASGITYEQYF
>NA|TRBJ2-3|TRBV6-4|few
TGTGCCAGCAGTGGGGGGTCCCACACAGATACGCAGTATTTT
CASSGGSHTDTQYF
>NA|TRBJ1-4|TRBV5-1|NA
TGCGCCAGCAGCTTGAGGCCGGGGAGTGAAAAACTGTTTTTT
CASSLRPGSEKLFF
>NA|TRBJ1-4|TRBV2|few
TGTGCCAGCACCCAGGGCACAACTAATGAAAAACTGTTTTTT
CASTQGTTNEKLFF
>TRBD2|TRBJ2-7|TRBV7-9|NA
TGTGCCAGCAGCTTAAGGGCGGGAGGGCCCGAGCAGTACTTC
CASSLRAGGPEQYF
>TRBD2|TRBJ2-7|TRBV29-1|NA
TGCAGCGTTGAGGGACTAGGCTACGAGCAGTACTTC
CSVEGLGYEQYF
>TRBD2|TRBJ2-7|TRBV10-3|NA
TGTGCCATCAGTGATGGTCTAGCGGGGGGCTACGAGCAGTACTTC
CAISDGLAGGYEQYF
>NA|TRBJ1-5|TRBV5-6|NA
TGTGCCAGCAGCTTGTATCGTTCGAGGGGACAAAGACAGCCCCAGCATTTT
CASSLYRSRGQRQPQHF
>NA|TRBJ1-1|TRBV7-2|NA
TGTGCCAGCAGCTTGTGGCGGTTGAACACTGAAGCTTTCTTT
CASSLWRLNTEAFF
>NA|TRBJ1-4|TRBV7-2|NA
TGTGCCAGCAGCCCCATTGCAACTAATGAAAAACTGTTTTTT
CASSPIATNEKLFF
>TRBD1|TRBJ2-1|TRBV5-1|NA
TGCGCCAGCAGCCCCGGACAGGGGATTTACAATGAGCAGTTCTTC
CASSPGQGIYNEQFF
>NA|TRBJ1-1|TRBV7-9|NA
TGTGCCAGCAGCCCCTACCCAATGGGGTTTGGTGAAGCTTTCTTT
CASSPYPMGFGEAFF
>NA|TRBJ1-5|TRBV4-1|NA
TGCGCCAGCAGCCCGGAGGACCTAGGCAATCAGCCCCAGCATTTT
CASSPEDLGNQPQHF
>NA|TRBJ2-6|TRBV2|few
TGTGCCAGCAGTATTAGCCCCTCTGGGGCCAACGTCCTGACTTTC
CASSISPSGANVLTF
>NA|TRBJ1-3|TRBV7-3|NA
TGTGCCAGCGGCAGGGGCTCTGGAAACACCATATATTTT
CASGRGSGNTIYF
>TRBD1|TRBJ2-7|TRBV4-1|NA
TGCGCCAGCAGCCAAGACGGGACAGGATATTACGAGCAGTACTTC
CASSQDGTGYYEQYF
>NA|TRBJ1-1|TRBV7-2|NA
TGTGCCAGCAGCTTGGCGGGGACGATGAACACTGAAGCTTTCTTT
CASSLAGTMNTEAFF
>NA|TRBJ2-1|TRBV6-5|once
TGTGCCAGCAGGGGTTCCTACAATGAGCAGTTCTTC
CASRGSYNEQFF
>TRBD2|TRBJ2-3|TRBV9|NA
TGTGCCAGCAGCGTAGAGGGAGCGGGGGCAGGTACGCAGTATTTT
CASSVEGAGAGTQYF
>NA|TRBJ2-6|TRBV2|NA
TGTGCCAGCAGTGGAGACGGAGCTGGGGCCAACGTCCTGACTTTC
CASSGDGAGANVLTF